This T cell receptor (beta chain) was profiled in a study of blood T cell repertoires in COVID-19. Overall study: From the United States, Italy and Spain came samples of acute and convalescent COVID-19. Sources were T cells, B-cell-depleted T cells, or PBMCs; the material itself was cDNA or gDNA.

In the original processing: Estimates of nucleated cell counts were drawn from the amplification of reference gene primers. Sequencing was performed with immunoSEQ multiplex PCR; in TCRdb, only in-frame clones are kept and a portion is missing. That table furnishes V, J and clone size, whereas the DNA furnished D and trimming. Among under 250,000 clones listed, roughly 84% were seen once. The CDR3 contains 15 residues. The germline CDR1 and CDR2 sequences are MRHNA and SNTAGT. Trimming took 3 bases from V and 6 from J; bases not matched to a gene: 5. Seattle-derived patients entered the study during active infection and were followed longitudinally.

This sequence joins TRBV6-4 and TRBJ2-2; 9 bases match TRBD2. What was sequenced was peripheral blood. This TCR was recovered from a man in his fifties or sixties with COVID-19, enrolled during active disease. CDR3 nucleotide sequence: TGTGCCAGCAGTGAAGTACTAGCGGGTCCCGGGGAGCTGTTTTTT. Protein sequence: CASSEVLAGPGELFF.